This T cell receptor beta chain comes out of a study of blood T cell repertoires in COVID-19. About the study: The study drew acute and convalescent COVID-19 samples from the United States, Italy and Spain. PBMCs, B-cell-depleted T cells, or T cells provided the cDNA or gDNA that made up the material.

This clone showed up just once. This sample includes further DNA sequences coding for the same CDR3. This CDR3 contains 15 residues. The germline gives CDR1 SGDLS, CDR2 YYNGEE. Trimming at V came to 0 bases and at J to 1 base, leaving 2 bases not matched to a gene. As originally analysed: Amplification from reference gene primers served as the basis for estimated nucleated cell counts. Generated by immunoSEQ multiplex PCR, the TCRdb table keeps only in-frame clones and is missing some. V, J and clone size are taken as reported in that table, and D and trimming were inferred from the DNA itself. The sample records roughly 200,000 clones, 85% to 90% being singletons.

This chain joins TRBV9 and TRBJ2-3; TRBD2 matches 7 bases. The clonotype comes from a man younger than 35 with active or convalescent COVID-19. The sequenced material came from peripheral blood. CDR3 sequence (DNA): TGTGCCAGCAGCGTAGGTCTAGCGGGCACAGATACGCAGTATTTT. This codes for CASSVGLAGTDTQYF.